The clone carrying this T cell receptor (beta chain) was recorded at least ten times. Its antigen is as yet unknown. The J segment lost 7 bases and the V segment lost 6 bases, leaving 13 bases of the junction unmatched. CDR3 size: 15 residues. This sample was taken from a study of human T cells and chemical hapten exposure. Overall study: Small volume differences among pooled libraries mainly caused per-sample TCR yield variation.

Time point: patch test 2, 6 weeks after DPC sensitization. The treatment denotes: therapeutic diphenylcyclopropenone sensitization with weekly scalp DPC. The study extracted total RNA from unfractionated whole blood. The library tagged individual cDNA molecules with unique molecular identifiers. TCRdb processed the RACE reads anew with MiXCR; each CDR3 protein has one entry. The table includes about 110,000 distinct CDR3 sequences, 9% to 9.5% detected once. Study findings and constraints: Expanded TCRs clustered into significantly more large CDR3 similarity groups than controls, the analysis revealed.

The chain employs TRBV12-3 or TRBV12-4 and TRBJ2-7; the match to TRBD2 covers 9 bases. This clonotype was sampled from a woman aged 40 to 50 with alopecia areata. Some clones in this sample may be carry-over from other donors' samples. The specimen comprised whole blood, sampled in connection with sensitization to the hapten diphenylcyclopropenone (DPC). The CDR3: CASRRLSGGAGEQYF. CDR3 DNA: TGTGCCAGCAGACGCCTTAGCGGGGGTGCGGGGGAGCAGTACTTC.